Described below is a single TCR beta chain sequence and its context. This sample was taken from a study of Ad26.COV2.S vaccination and SARS-CoV-2 variants. On the study more broadly: In the study, Ad26.COV2.S was injected intramuscularly once, or twice 56 days apart.

Specified treatment: around 19 received Ad26.COV2.S at low or high dose, single or two shots; about five received placebo; per-sample allocation not given. The samples were gathered on day 63 after the first injection of vaccine or placebo. V shed 6 bases, J shed 9 bases, and the junction held 20 bases outside the gene matches. There are 17 residues in the CDR3. Per the germline V gene, CDR1 is MNHEY and CDR2 is SVGEGT. The protocol was immunoSEQ multiplex PCR, while the TCRdb copy is restricted to in-frame clones and leaves out a portion. The top ten hold about 2.7% of the sample, which has roughly 420,000 clones, nearly 90% seen once.

This clonotype was obtained from a person between 18 and 60 years old who received the Ad26.COV2.S COVID-19 vaccine or a placebo. The specimen comprised peripheral blood, sampled in a trial of Ad26.COV2.S vaccine versus placebo. The chain carries TRBV6-2 or TRBV6-3 and TRBJ2-3; the match to TRBD2 covers 8 bases. The DNA for the CDR3 is TGTGCCAGCAGCCCTAGACTAGCGACGTTCGTTTCCCGGACGCAGTATTTT. Amino acid sequence: CASSPRLATFVSRTQYF.